Below, 5 T cell receptor beta chains from the same sample are listed, as sequenced in a study of T cell responses to AZD1222 COVID-19 vaccine (dated by TCRdb to about 2021). The method behind the library was the immunoSEQ multiplex PCR assay. Not all clones reach the TCRdb copy of this immuneACCESS table, which keeps in-frame sequences only. Checked studies attribute under half of the gap to unresolved V genes and leave the rest unexplained. Present in this sample are more than 95,000 clones, roughly nine tenths of which were seen just once. The ten top clones hold 1.6% of the sample. The time point label, read with the paper, signifies: about 28 days (+/-7) after the second vaccine dose. The sample here was peripheral blood, taken 28 days after the second AZD1222 dose. Receptors originate from an adult who received the AZD1222 COVID-19 vaccine.

The rearrangement joins TRBV14 to TRBJ2-5; D uncertain. V lost 4 bases, J lost 4 bases, and 13 bases lay in between. Germline CDR1 SGHDN, CDR2 FVKESK. The CDR3 loop spans 14 amino acids. The CDR3: CASSPPFTAETQYF. CDR3 DNA: TGTGCCAGCAGCCCCCCCTTTACAGCAGAGACCCAGTACTTC.

The chain joins TRBV2 to TRBJ1-4; D unclear. The CDR3 extends over 14 amino acids. Germline V gene sequence: CDR1 SNHLY, CDR2 FYNNEI. The ends were cut back, 2 bases at V and 0 bases at J, with 4 bases in the middle. This CDR3 is CASSEIATNEKLFF. For the CDR3, the DNA is TGTGCCAGCAGTGAAATTGCAACTAATGAAAAACTGTTTTTT.

The chain is built from TRBV28 and TRBJ1-6; the match to TRBD1 covers 9 bases. Germline V gene data show CDR1 as MDHEN and CDR2 as SYDVKM. V was clipped by 5 bases and J by 7 bases; unmatched bases: 6. The CDR3 has 15 residues. The CDR3 loop reads CASSNPGTGNSPLHF. DNA for the CDR3: TGTGCCAGCAGTAACCCCGGGACAGGGAATTCACCCCTCCACTTT.

This clone was recorded only once. The CDR3 loop reads CASHICKREWDTQYF. The DNA for the CDR3 is TGTGCCAGTCATATCTGTAAGCGGGAGTGGGATACGCAGTATTTT. The V and J genes are TRBV19 and TRBJ2-3; 8 bases map to TRBD2. The CDR3 spans 15 residues. From germline, CDR1 is LNHDA and CDR2 SQIVND (reference sequence). Germline trimming cut 8 bases from V and 6 bases from J; bases unmatched to any gene: 13.

This chain uses TRBV18 with TRBJ1-1; the D is unclear. The CDR3 contains 16 residues. Germline V gene sequence: CDR1 KGHSH, CDR2 LQKENI. The V gene lost 3 bases and the J gene lost 1 base, with 15 bases spanning the gap. The CDR3 DNA follows: TGTGCCAGCTCACCCCTCGTCGCGGCGGGGAACACTGAAGCTTTCTTT. Protein: CASSPLVAAGNTEAFF.